A selection of T cell receptor beta chains follows, all from one sample in a study of blood T cell repertoires in COVID-19. Repertoires were generated with immunoSEQ multiplex PCR, while TCRdb's copy carries only in-frame clones and drops some. The repertoire consists of about 46,000 clones, with over 75% occurring once and the leading ten covering less than 8.5%. What was sequenced was peripheral blood. The receptors originated from a man between 50 and 59 years old with acute or convalescent COVID-19. Each CDR3 is given with its conserved first and last residue. Each record gives: CDR3 length, J gene, V gene, D gene, clone size, CDR3 protein, CDR3 DNA. D genes are given only for firm matches. A clone size is listed for some rows: how often the clone was seen (once, few, many), or a class if it is expanded.

len: 15; j_gene: TRBJ1-1; v_gene: TRBV9; d_gene: -; abundance: -; CDR3aa: CASSGGRAGETEAFF; CDR3nt: TGTGCCAGCAGCGGGGGTAGGGCAGGGGAAACTGAAGCTTTCTTT
len: 14; j_gene: TRBJ2-3; v_gene: TRBV14; d_gene: TRBD1; abundance: -; CDR3aa: CASRLTGGATTQYF; CDR3nt: TGTGCCAGCAGATTGACAGGGGGCGCAACTACGCAGTATTTT
len: 15; j_gene: TRBJ1-3; v_gene: TRBV5-4; d_gene: -; abundance: -; CDR3aa: CASSLGGGSGNTIYF; CDR3nt: TGTGCCAGCAGCTTAGGGGGTGGATCTGGAAACACCATATATTTT
len: 14; j_gene: TRBJ1-2; v_gene: TRBV7-8; d_gene: -; abundance: -; CDR3aa: CASSPKPRGDGYTF; CDR3nt: TGTGCCAGCAGCCCAAAGCCCCGCGGCGATGGCTACACCTTC
len: 14; j_gene: TRBJ2-5; v_gene: TRBV28; d_gene: TRBD2; abundance: -; CDR3aa: CASSRTSGFRAQYF; CDR3nt: TGTGCCAGCAGTCGGACTAGCGGATTTCGGGCCCAGTACTTC
len: 13; j_gene: TRBJ2-1; v_gene: TRBV27; d_gene: -; abundance: -; CDR3aa: CASSPYTSGEQFF; CDR3nt: TGTGCCAGCAGTCCATACACCTCGGGTGAGCAGTTCTTC
len: 18; j_gene: TRBJ2-2; v_gene: TRBV4-2; d_gene: -; abundance: -; CDR3aa: CASSRQPLQGDNTGELFF; CDR3nt: TGTGCCAGCAGCCGACAACCGCTCCAGGGCGATAACACCGGGGAGCTGTTTTTT
len: 14; j_gene: TRBJ1-1; v_gene: TRBV7-2; d_gene: -; abundance: -; CDR3aa: CASSPRGGDTEAFF; CDR3nt: TGTGCCAGCAGCCCTCGGGGGGGTGACACTGAAGCTTTCTTT
len: 17; j_gene: TRBJ2-3; v_gene: TRBV4-3; d_gene: TRBD2; abundance: -; CDR3aa: CASSQDPRGGQEDTQYF; CDR3nt: TGCGCCAGCAGCCAAGATCCACGGGGGGGGCAAGAAGATACGCAGTATTTT
len: 17; j_gene: TRBJ1-6; v_gene: TRBV4-2; d_gene: TRBD1; abundance: -; CDR3aa: CASSQNRQGALGSPLHF; CDR3nt: TGTGCCAGCAGCCAAAACCGACAGGGGGCTTTGGGTTCACCCCTCCACTTT
len: 17; j_gene: TRBJ1-2; v_gene: TRBV5-6; d_gene: TRBD1; abundance: -; CDR3aa: CASSTGTGGVIDYGYTF; CDR3nt: TGTGCCAGCAGCACCGGGACAGGGGGAGTTATAGACTATGGCTACACCTTC
len: 17; j_gene: TRBJ2-7; v_gene: TRBV6-6; d_gene: TRBD1; abundance: -; CDR3aa: CASSPYTVGQGTYEQYF; CDR3nt: TGTGCCAGCAGTCCCTACACCGTGGGACAGGGGACTTACGAGCAGTACTTC
len: 13; j_gene: TRBJ1-1; v_gene: TRBV7-9; d_gene: -; abundance: -; CDR3aa: CASSVTENTEAFF; CDR3nt: TGTGCCAGCAGCGTAACAGAGAACACTGAAGCTTTCTTT
len: 13; j_gene: TRBJ1-5; v_gene: TRBV6-5; d_gene: TRBD1; abundance: -; CDR3aa: CASSKGALQPQHF; CDR3nt: TGTGCCAGCAGTAAGGGGGCCCTTCAGCCCCAGCATTTT
len: 11; j_gene: TRBJ2-7; v_gene: TRBV29-1; d_gene: -; abundance: few; CDR3aa: CSVEDRSEQYF; CDR3nt: TGCAGCGTTGAAGATCGCAGCGAGCAGTACTTC
len: 16; j_gene: TRBJ2-2; v_gene: TRBV7-8; d_gene: TRBD1; abundance: -; CDR3aa: CASSLQGARNTGELFF; CDR3nt: TGTGCCAGCAGCTTACAGGGGGCGCGGAACACCGGGGAGCTGTTTTTT
len: 13; j_gene: TRBJ1-1; v_gene: TRBV5-1; d_gene: -; abundance: -; CDR3aa: CASSVTVNTEAFF; CDR3nt: TGCGCCAGCAGCGTGACAGTGAACACTGAAGCTTTCTTT
len: 15; j_gene: TRBJ1-5; v_gene: TRBV18; d_gene: TRBD1; abundance: -; CDR3aa: CASSPRGQGYQPQHF; CDR3nt: TGTGCCAGCTCACCTAGGGGACAGGGCTATCAGCCCCAGCATTTT
len: 15; j_gene: TRBJ1-5; v_gene: TRBV5-1; d_gene: -; abundance: -; CDR3aa: CASRPDGYSNQPQHF; CDR3nt: TGCGCCAGCAGACCAGACGGGTATAGCAATCAGCCCCAGCATTTT
len: 13; j_gene: TRBJ1-5; v_gene: TRBV7-2; d_gene: -; abundance: few; CDR3aa: CASSQEVNQPQHF; CDR3nt: TGTGCCAGCAGCCAGGAGGTTAATCAGCCCCAGCATTTT
len: 16; j_gene: TRBJ2-2; v_gene: TRBV19; d_gene: TRBD2; abundance: -; CDR3aa: CASSISAGGPTGELFF; CDR3nt: TGTGCCAGTAGTATTTCGGCGGGAGGGCCCACCGGGGAGCTGTTTTTT
len: 16; j_gene: TRBJ2-1; v_gene: TRBV14; d_gene: TRBD1; abundance: -; CDR3aa: CASSQPGTGYHNEQFF; CDR3nt: TGTGCCAGCAGCCAACCTGGGACAGGGTACCACAATGAGCAGTTCTTC
len: 14; j_gene: TRBJ2-1; v_gene: TRBV9; d_gene: -; abundance: -; CDR3aa: CASSVESGRNEQFF; CDR3nt: TGTGCCAGCAGCGTTGAATCTGGGAGGAATGAGCAGTTCTTC
len: 13; j_gene: TRBJ2-3; v_gene: TRBV6-5; d_gene: TRBD2; abundance: once; CDR3aa: CASSAGHTDTQYF; CDR3nt: TGTGCCAGTTCAGCGGGGCACACAGATACGCAGTATTTT
len: 14; j_gene: TRBJ1-2; v_gene: TRBV6-2/TRBV6-3; d_gene: -; abundance: -; CDR3aa: CASSYGGANYGYTF; CDR3nt: TGTGCCAGCAGTTACGGCGGAGCTAACTATGGCTACACCTTC
len: 16; j_gene: TRBJ2-4; v_gene: TRBV5-6; d_gene: TRBD2; abundance: -; CDR3aa: CASSSGTTTAKNIQYF; CDR3nt: TGTGCCAGCAGCTCCGGGACTACAACAGCCAAAAACATTCAGTACTTC
len: 17; j_gene: TRBJ2-4; v_gene: TRBV2; d_gene: TRBD1; abundance: -; CDR3aa: CASSRGAQTGAWDIQYF; CDR3nt: TGTGCCAGCAGTCGTGGGGCACAGACAGGGGCTTGGGACATTCAGTACTTC
len: 14; j_gene: TRBJ2-1; v_gene: TRBV7-8; d_gene: -; abundance: -; CDR3aa: CASSWAQTYNEQFF; CDR3nt: TGTGCCAGCAGCTGGGCACAAACCTACAATGAGCAGTTCTTC
len: 15; j_gene: TRBJ1-2; v_gene: TRBV5-3; d_gene: -; abundance: -; CDR3aa: CARSLQLSRGYGYTF; CDR3nt: TGTGCCAGAAGCTTACAATTGAGTCGGGGCTATGGCTACACCTTC
len: 14; j_gene: TRBJ2-5; v_gene: TRBV6-2/TRBV6-3; d_gene: -; abundance: -; CDR3aa: CASSYDGPGETQYF; CDR3nt: TGTGCCAGCAGTTATGACGGCCCAGGGGAGACCCAGTACTTC
len: 15; j_gene: TRBJ2-7; v_gene: TRBV7-9; d_gene: TRBD2; abundance: once; CDR3aa: CASSSSAGAGFEQYF; CDR3nt: TGTGCCAGCAGCTCGTCAGCGGGGGCCGGATTCGAGCAGTACTTC
len: 15; j_gene: TRBJ1-4; v_gene: TRBV6-2/TRBV6-3; d_gene: TRBD1; abundance: -; CDR3aa: CASSTRTGEGEKLFF; CDR3nt: TGTGCCAGCAGTACCCGGACAGGGGAAGGAGAAAAACTGTTTTTT
len: 15; j_gene: TRBJ2-2; v_gene: TRBV7-9; d_gene: -; abundance: -; CDR3aa: CASSSPPGSTGELFF; CDR3nt: TGTGCCAGCAGCTCACCCCCAGGGTCCACCGGGGAGCTGTTTTTT
len: 15; j_gene: TRBJ1-2; v_gene: TRBV7-8; d_gene: TRBD1; abundance: -; CDR3aa: CASSLPDREERGYTF; CDR3nt: TGTGCCAGCAGCTTACCGGACAGGGAGGAGAGGGGCTACACCTTC
len: 16; j_gene: TRBJ1-2; v_gene: TRBV6-1; d_gene: TRBD1; abundance: -; CDR3aa: CASSEKLTGVIYGYTF; CDR3nt: TGTGCCAGCAGTGAAAAATTAACAGGGGTAATCTATGGCTACACCTTC
len: 13; j_gene: TRBJ1-1; v_gene: TRBV30; d_gene: -; abundance: once; CDR3aa: CAWRATGISEAFF; CDR3nt: TGTGCCTGGAGGGCGACAGGAATCTCTGAAGCTTTCTTT
len: 15; j_gene: TRBJ2-1; v_gene: TRBV2; d_gene: TRBD2; abundance: -; CDR3aa: CASSDPSGRRDEQFF; CDR3nt: TGTGCCAGCAGTGACCCCAGCGGGAGGAGGGATGAGCAGTTCTTC
len: 14; j_gene: TRBJ2-7; v_gene: TRBV28; d_gene: -; abundance: -; CDR3aa: CASSFQGRWDEQYF; CDR3nt: TGTGCCAGCAGTTTCCAGGGGAGATGGGACGAGCAGTACTTC
len: 15; j_gene: TRBJ2-1; v_gene: TRBV24-1; d_gene: TRBD1; abundance: -; CDR3aa: CATSDLSAGGNEQFF; CDR3nt: TGTGCCACCAGTGATTTGTCCGCAGGGGGCAATGAGCAGTTCTTC
len: 15; j_gene: TRBJ1-6; v_gene: TRBV14; d_gene: -; abundance: -; CDR3aa: CASSQDPGGLSPLHF; CDR3nt: TGTGCCAGCAGCCAAGATCCCGGGGGGCTATCACCCCTCCACTTT
len: 15; j_gene: TRBJ1-4; v_gene: TRBV19; d_gene: -; abundance: -; CDR3aa: CASSRARGEIEKLFF; CDR3nt: TGTGCCAGTTCCAGGGCCAGGGGCGAGATTGAAAAACTGTTTTTT
len: 19; j_gene: TRBJ2-3; v_gene: TRBV7-9; d_gene: -; abundance: -; CDR3aa: CASSFTLPGGPRGTDTQYF; CDR3nt: TGTGCCAGCAGCTTCACTCTCCCGGGGGGCCCAAGGGGCACAGATACGCAGTATTTT